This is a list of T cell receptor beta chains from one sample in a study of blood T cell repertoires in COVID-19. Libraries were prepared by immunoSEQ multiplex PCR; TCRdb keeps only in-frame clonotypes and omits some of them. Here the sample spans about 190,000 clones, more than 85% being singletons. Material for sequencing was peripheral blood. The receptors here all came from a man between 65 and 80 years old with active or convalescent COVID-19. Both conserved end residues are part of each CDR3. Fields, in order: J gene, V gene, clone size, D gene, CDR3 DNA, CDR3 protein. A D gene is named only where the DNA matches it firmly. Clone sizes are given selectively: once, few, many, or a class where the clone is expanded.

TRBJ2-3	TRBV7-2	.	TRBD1	TGTGCCAGCAGCTTGTCCGGGCAGGGGGCCCGCACAGATACGCAGTATTTT	CASSLSGQGARTDTQYF
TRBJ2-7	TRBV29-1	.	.	TGCAGCGCGAACTGGGGGGTGTACCACGAGCAGTACTTC	CSANWGVYHEQYF
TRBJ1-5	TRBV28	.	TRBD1	TGTGCCAGCAGTACTACAGGGGGCGTGGGCCAGCCCCAGCATTTT	CASSTTGGVGQPQHF
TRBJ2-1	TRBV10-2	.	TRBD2	TGCGCCAGCAGTGAAAGCGGGGGGGCGTACAATGAGCAGTTCTTC	CASSESGGAYNEQFF
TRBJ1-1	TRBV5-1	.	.	TGCGCCAGCAGCGCCCTGAGAAGTACTGAAGCTTTCTTT	CASSALRSTEAFF
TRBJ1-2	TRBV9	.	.	TGTGCCAGCAGCCCCCAAAACAGGGTCTTTGGCTACACCTTC	CASSPQNRVFGYTF
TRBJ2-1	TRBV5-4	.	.	TGTGCCAGCAGCTTGGTCGGGGGGCCGGTGAATGAGCAGTTCTTC	CASSLVGGPVNEQFF
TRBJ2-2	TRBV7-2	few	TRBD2	TGTGCCAGCGTTCCCCTTGGGGGGGGCACCGGGGAGCTGTTTTTT	CASVPLGGGTGELFF
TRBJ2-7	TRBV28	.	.	TGTGCCATCAGTGCGGACAGCTACGAGCAGTACTTC	CAISADSYEQYF
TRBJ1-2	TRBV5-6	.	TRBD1	TGTGCCAGCAGCTTGGGAAGGACAGGCGGGTCGAACTATGGCTACACCTTC	CASSLGRTGGSNYGYTF
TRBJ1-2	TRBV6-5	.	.	TGTGCCAGCAGTTACGGGGCCCCCAACTATGGCTACACCTTC	CASSYGAPNYGYTF
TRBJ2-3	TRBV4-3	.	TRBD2	TGCGCCAGCAGCCCCACGGCGGGGGTGACGCAGTATTTT	CASSPTAGVTQYF
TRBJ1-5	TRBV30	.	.	TGTGCCTGGAGTGTTGGAGATAATCAGCCCCAGCATTTT	CAWSVGDNQPQHF
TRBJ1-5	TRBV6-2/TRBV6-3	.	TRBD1	TGTGCCAGCAGTGACAGGGCCAGGCCCCAGCATTTT	CASSDRARPQHF
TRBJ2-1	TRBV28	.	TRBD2	TGTGCCAGCAGCCAAGGAACTAGCGGGAGGTACAATGAGCAGTTCTTC	CASSQGTSGRYNEQFF
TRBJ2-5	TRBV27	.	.	TGTGCCAGCAGTTTCTCGGGACTCCCCGAGACCCAGTACTTC	CASSFSGLPETQYF
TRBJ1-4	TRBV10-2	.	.	TGCGCCAGCAGTGAGCCGCGGCCTAATGAAAAACTGTTTTTT	CASSEPRPNEKLFF
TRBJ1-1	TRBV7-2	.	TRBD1	TGTGCCAGCAGCTCACAGGGGGGAACTGAAGCTTTCTTT	CASSSQGGTEAFF
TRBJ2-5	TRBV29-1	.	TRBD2	TGCAGCGTTGACCTCCCGGGGGGGAGGGAGACCCAGTACTTC	CSVDLPGGRETQYF
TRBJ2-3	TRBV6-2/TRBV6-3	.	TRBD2	TGTGCCAGCAGTGTTGGGACTAGCGGGAGCGATACGCAGTATTTT	CASSVGTSGSDTQYF
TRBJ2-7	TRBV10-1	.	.	TGCGCCAGCAGTGAGGATGGCGAGGAGGAGGTCCCCGAGCAGTACTTC	CASSEDGEEEVPEQYF
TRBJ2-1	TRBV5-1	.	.	TGCGCCAGCAGCCGGACACGGGAGCACTACAATGAGCAGTTCTTC	CASSRTREHYNEQFF
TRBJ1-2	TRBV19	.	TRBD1	TGTGCCAGTAGCCCGACAGGGCCGGCTGTGCGCTACACCTTC	CASSPTGPAVRYTF
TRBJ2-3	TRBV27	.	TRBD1	TGTGCCAGCAGTACCACGACAGGGGGAGGGTATACGCAGTATTTT	CASSTTTGGGYTQYF
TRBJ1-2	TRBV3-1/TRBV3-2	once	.	TGTGCCAGCAGCCCCAGCGGAGGTAGTAACTATGGCTACACCTTC	CASSPSGGSNYGYTF
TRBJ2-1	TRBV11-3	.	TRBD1	TGTGCCAGCAGCTTGGGAGACAGGGGGAATGAGCAGTTCTTC	CASSLGDRGNEQFF
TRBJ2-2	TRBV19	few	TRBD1	TGTGCCAGTGACCAGGGGGCGACCGGGGAGCTGTTTTTT	CASDQGATGELFF
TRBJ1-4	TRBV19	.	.	TGTGCCAGTAGTATTGGGGGGACGACTAATGAAAAACTGTTTTTT	CASSIGGTTNEKLFF
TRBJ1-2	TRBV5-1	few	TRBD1	TGCGCCAGCAGTTCTGAACGAGGGGGCGCCTATGGCTACACCTTC	CASSSERGGAYGYTF
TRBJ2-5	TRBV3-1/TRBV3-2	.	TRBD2	TGTGCCAGCAGCCCTGGTGGGACTAGCTGGGAGACCCAGTACTTC	CASSPGGTSWETQYF
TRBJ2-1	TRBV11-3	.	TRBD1	TGTGCCAGCAGCTCCTTCGGGACAGATATCGCCAATGAGCAGTTCTTC	CASSSFGTDIANEQFF
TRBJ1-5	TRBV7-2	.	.	TGTGCCAGCAGCTTAGAAGGAGGGGTTGCAGCTCAGCCCCAGCATTTT	CASSLEGGVAAQPQHF
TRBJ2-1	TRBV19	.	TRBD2	TGTGCCAGTAGTCCTACCTTGGGCGGGGGGCTTAGCTCCTACAATGAGCAGTTCTTC	CASSPTLGGGLSSYNEQFF
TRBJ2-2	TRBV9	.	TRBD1	TGTGCCAGCAGCGCCCCCGGGACAGGGAACACCGGGGAGCTGTTTTTT	CASSAPGTGNTGELFF
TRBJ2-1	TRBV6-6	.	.	TGTGCCAGCAGTGTAATCAATGAGCAGTTCTTC	CASSVINEQFF
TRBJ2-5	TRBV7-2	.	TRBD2	TGTGCCAGCAGCTTAGGCGGGAGAGGCAGAGAGACCCAGTACTTC	CASSLGGRGRETQYF
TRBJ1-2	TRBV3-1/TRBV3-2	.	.	TGTGCCAGCAGCCTTGAGTATGGCTACACCTTC	CASSLEYGYTF
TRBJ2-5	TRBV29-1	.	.	TGCAGCGCCCGTCGCCCGCAGGGGCTTCAAGAGACCCAGTACTTC	CSARRPQGLQETQYF
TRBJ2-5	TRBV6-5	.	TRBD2	TGTGCCAGCAGTTATTCCGGGACTAGAGGTGATGAGACCCAGTACTTC	CASSYSGTRGDETQYF
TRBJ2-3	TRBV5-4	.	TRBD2	TGTGCCAGCAGCTTGGAGGCCCTAGCGGGAGGAGGAAATACGCAGTATTTT	CASSLEALAGGGNTQYF
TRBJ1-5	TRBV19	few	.	TGTGCCAGTAAATCTACAGCTAGCAATCAGCCCCAGCATTTT	CASKSTASNQPQHF
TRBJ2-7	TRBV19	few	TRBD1	TGTGCCAGTAGTGCCAGACAGGGTCAGTACGAGCAGTACTTC	CASSARQGQYEQYF
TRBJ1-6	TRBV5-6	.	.	TGTGCCAGCAGTCTGGAGTGGAATTCACCCCTCCACTTT	CASSLEWNSPLHF